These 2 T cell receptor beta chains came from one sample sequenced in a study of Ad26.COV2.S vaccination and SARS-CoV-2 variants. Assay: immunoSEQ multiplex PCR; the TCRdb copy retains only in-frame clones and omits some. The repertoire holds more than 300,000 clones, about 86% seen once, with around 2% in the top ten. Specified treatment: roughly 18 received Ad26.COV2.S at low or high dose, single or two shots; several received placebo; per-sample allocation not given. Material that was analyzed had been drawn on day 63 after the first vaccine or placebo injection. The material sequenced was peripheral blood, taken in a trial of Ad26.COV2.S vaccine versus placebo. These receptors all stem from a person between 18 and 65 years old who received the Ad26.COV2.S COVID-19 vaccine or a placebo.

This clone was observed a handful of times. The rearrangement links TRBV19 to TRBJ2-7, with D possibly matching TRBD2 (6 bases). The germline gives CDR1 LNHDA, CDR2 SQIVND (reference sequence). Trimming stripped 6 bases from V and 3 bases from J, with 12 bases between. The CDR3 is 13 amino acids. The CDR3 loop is CASSVREDYEQYF. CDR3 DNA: TGTGCCAGTAGCGTCAGGGAGGACTACGAGCAGTACTTC.

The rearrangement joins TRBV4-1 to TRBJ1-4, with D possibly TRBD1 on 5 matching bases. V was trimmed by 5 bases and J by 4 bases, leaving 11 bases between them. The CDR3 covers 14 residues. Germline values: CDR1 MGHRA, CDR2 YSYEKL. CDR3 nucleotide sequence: TGCGCCAGCAGCAGACGACAGCTTAATGAAAAACTGTTTTTT. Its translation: CASSRRQLNEKLFF.